The T cell receptor beta chain under discussion was sequenced for a study of CD8 T cells in Susac syndrome. Losses at the gene ends were 6 bases for V and 4 bases for J; bases not matched to a gene: 9. The CDR3 loop spans 13 amino acids. From germline, CDR1 is GTSNPN and CDR2 SVGIG (reference sequence). The RNA input was 0.5 to 1 ug, and it was reverse transcribed with random hexamers. The CDR3 of TCR beta was amplified by immunoSEQ multiplex PCR across 54 Vbeta and 13 Jbeta. TCRdb re-called the immunoSEQ multiplex PCR reads with MiXCR, one entry per CDR3 protein. This table holds under 200,000 distinct CDR3 sequences, 95% to 97% found once.

The TCR was taken from a human donor with Susac syndrome. The specimen was CD4+ T cells from PBMCs. This chain uses TRBV30 with TRBJ2-7, with 7 nucleotides matching TRBD1. DNA of the CDR3: TGTGCCTGCGGGCGGGCAGGGGGATACGAGCAGTACTTC. Translating gives CACGRAGGYEQYF.